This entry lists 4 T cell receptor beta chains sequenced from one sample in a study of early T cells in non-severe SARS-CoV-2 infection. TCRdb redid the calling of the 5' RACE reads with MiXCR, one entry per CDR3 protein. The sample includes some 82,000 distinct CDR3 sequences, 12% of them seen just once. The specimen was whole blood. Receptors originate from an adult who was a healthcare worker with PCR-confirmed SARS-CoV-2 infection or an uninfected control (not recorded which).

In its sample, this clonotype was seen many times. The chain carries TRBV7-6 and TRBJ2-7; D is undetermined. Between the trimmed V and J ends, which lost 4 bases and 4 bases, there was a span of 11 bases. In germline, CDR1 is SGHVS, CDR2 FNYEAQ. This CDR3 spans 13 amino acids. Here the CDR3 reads CASSSSPVYEQYF. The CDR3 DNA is TGTGCCAGCAGCTCCTCACCAGTGTACGAGCAGTACTTC. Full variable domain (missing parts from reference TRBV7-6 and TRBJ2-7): GAGVSQSPRYKVTKRGQDVALRCDPISGHVSLYWYRQALGQGPEFLTYFNYEAQQDKSGLPNDRFSAERPEGSISTLTIQRTEQRDSAMYRCASSSSPVYEQYFGPGTRLTVT.

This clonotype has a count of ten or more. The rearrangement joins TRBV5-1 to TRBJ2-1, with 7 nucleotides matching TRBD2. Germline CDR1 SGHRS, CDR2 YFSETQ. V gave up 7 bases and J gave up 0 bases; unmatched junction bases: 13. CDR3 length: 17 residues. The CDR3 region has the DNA TGCGCCAGCGCGGGCATTCATAGCGGGTACTCCTACAATGAGCAGTTCTTC. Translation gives CASAGIHSGYSYNEQFF.

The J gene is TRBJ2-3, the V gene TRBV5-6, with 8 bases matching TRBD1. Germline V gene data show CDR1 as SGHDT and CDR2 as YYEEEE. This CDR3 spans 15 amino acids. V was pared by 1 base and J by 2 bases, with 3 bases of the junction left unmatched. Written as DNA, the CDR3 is TGTGCCAGCAGCTTGTCGGGACAGGCCACAGATACGCAGTATTTT. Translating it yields CASSLSGQATDTQYF.

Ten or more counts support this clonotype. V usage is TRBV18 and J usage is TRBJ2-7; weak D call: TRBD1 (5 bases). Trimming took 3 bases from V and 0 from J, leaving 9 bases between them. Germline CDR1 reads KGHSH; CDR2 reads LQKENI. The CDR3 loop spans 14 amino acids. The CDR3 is CASSPYRSSYEQYF. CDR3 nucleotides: TGTGCCAGCTCACCGTACAGGAGCTCCTACGAGCAGTACTTC.